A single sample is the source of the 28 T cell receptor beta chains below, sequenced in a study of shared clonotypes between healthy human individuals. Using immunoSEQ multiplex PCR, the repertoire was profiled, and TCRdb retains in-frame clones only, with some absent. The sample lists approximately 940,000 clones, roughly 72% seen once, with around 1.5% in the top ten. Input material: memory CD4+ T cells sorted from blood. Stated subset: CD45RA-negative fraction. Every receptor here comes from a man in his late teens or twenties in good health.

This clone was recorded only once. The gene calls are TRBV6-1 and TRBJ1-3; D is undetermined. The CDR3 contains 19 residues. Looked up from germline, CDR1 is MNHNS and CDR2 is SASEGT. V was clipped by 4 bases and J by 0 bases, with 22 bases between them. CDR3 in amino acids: CASSGPPSPRPLSGNTIYF. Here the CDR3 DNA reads TGTGCCAGCAGTGGACCCCCTTCACCCCGTCCCCTCTCTGGAAACACCATATATTTT.

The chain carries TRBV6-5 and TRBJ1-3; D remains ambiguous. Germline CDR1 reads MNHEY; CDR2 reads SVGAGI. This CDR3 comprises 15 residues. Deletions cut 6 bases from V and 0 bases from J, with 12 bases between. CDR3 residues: CASRRDGISGNTIYF. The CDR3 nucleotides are TGTGCCAGCAGAAGAGACGGCATCTCTGGAAACACCATATATTTT.

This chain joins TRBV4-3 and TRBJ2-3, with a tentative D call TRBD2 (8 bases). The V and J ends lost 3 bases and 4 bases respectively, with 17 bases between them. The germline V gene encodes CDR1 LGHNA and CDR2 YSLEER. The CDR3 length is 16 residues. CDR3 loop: CASSQNRGLGPDTQYF. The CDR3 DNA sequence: TGCGCCAGCAGCCAGAACAGGGGACTAGGCCCAGATACGCAGTATTTT.

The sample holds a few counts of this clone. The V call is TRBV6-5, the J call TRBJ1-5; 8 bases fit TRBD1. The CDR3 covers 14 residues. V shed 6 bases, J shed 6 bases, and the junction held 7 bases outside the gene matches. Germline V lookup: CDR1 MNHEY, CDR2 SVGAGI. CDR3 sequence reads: CASRPTGGSQPQHF. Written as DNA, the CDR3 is TGTGCCAGCAGACCCACAGGGGGTAGTCAGCCCCAGCATTTT.

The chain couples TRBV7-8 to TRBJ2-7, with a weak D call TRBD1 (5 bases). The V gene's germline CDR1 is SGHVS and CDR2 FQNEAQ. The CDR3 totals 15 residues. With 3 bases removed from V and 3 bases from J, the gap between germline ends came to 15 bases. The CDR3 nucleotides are TGTGCCAGCAGCTTCCAGTACGGAAGGGGCTACGAGCAGTACTTC. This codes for CASSFQYGRGYEQYF.

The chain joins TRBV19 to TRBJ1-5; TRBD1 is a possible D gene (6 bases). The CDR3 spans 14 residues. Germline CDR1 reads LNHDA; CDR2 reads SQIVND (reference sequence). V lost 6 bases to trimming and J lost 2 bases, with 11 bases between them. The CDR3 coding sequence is TGTGCCAGTAGGTGGGGGGCTGGCAATCAGCCCCAGCATTTT. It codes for CASRWGAGNQPQHF.

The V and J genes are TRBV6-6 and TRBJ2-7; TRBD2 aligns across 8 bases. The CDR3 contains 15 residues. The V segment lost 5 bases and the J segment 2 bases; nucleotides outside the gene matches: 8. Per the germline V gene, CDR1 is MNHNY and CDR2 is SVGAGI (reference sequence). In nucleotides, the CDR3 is TGTGCCAGCAGTAAACTAGCGGATTCTACCTACGAGCAGTACTTC. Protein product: CASSKLADSTYEQYF.

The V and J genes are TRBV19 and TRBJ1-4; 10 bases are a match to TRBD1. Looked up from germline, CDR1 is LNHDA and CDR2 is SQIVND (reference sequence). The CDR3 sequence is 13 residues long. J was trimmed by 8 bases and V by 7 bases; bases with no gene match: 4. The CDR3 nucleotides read TGTGCCAGTACTGGACAGGGGGGGGAAAAACTGTTTTTT. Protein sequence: CASTGQGGEKLFF. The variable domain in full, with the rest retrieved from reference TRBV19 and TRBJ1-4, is DGGITQSPKYLFRKEGQNVTLSCEQNLNHDAMYWYRQDPGQGLRLIYYSQIVNDFQKGDIAEGYSVSREKKESFPLTVTSAQKNPTAFYLCASTGQGGEKLFFGSGTQLSVL.

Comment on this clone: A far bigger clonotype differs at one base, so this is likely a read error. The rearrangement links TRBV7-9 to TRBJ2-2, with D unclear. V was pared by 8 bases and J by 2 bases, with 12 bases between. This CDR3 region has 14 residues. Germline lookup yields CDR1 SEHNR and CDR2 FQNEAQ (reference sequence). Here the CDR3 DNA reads TGTGCCAGCGGACGGGTTTCAAACACCGGGGAGCTGTTTTTT. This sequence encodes CASGRVSNTGELFF.

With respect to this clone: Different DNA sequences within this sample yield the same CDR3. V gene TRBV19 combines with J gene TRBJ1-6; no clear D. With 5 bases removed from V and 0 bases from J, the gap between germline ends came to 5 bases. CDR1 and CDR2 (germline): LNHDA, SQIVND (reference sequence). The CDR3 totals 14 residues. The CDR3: CASSRSSYNSPLHF. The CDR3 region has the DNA TGTGCCAGTAGTCGGAGCTCCTATAATTCACCCCTCCACTTT. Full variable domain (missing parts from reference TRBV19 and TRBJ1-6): DGGITQSPKYLFRKEGQNVTLSCEQNLNHDAMYWYRQDPGQGLRLIYYSQIVNDFQKGDIAEGYSVSREKKESFPLTVTSAQKNPTAFYLCASSRSSYNSPLHFGNGTRLTVT.

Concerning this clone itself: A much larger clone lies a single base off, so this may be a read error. For the CDR3, the DNA is TGTGCCAGCTGTCGGACAGGGGGCTCCTACGAGCAGTACTTC. As protein: CASCRTGGSYEQYF. This chain joins TRBV7-8 and TRBJ2-7; 10 bases line up with TRBD1. Germline V gene data show CDR1 as SGHVS and CDR2 as FQNEAQ. There are 14 residues in the CDR3. V lost 8 bases, J lost 0 bases, and 4 bases stayed unmatched.

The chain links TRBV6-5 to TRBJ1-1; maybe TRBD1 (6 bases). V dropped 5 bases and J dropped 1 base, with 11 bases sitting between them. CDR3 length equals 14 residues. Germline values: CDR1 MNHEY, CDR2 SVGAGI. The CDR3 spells CASSKPQGNTEAFF. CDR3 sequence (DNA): TGTGCCAGCAGTAAACCACAGGGGAACACTGAAGCTTTCTTT.

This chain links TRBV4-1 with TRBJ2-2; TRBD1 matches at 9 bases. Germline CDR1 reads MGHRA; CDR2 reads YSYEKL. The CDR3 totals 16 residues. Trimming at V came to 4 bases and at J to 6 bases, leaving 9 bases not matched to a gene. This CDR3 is CASSPSGQGWPGELFF. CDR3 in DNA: TGCGCCAGCAGCCCATCGGGACAGGGCTGGCCCGGGGAGCTGTTTTTT.

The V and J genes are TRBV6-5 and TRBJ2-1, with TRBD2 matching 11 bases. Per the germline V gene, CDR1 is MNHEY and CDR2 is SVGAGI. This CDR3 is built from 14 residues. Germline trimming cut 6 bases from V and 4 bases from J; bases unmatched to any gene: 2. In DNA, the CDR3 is TGTGCCAGCAGCAGACTAGCGGGGTACAATGAGCAGTTCTTC. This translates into CASSRLAGYNEQFF.

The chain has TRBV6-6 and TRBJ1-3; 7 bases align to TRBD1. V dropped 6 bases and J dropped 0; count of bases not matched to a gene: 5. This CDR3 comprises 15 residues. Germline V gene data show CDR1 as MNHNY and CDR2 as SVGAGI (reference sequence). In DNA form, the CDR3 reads TGTGCCAGCAGCCAACGGACAGGCTCTGGAAACACCATATATTTT. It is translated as CASSQRTGSGNTIYF.

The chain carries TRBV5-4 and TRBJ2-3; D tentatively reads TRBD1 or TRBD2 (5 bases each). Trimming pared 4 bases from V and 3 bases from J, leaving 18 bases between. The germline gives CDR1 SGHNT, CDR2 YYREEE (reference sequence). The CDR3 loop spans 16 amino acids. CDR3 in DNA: TGTGCCAGCAGCCCATCGCCCGGGACGTGGACAGATACGCAGTATTTT. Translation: CASSPSPGTWTDTQYF.

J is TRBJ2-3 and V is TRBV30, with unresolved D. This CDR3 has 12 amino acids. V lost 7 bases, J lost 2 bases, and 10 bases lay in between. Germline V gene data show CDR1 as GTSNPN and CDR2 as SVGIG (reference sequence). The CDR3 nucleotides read TGTGCCTCAAGGGTCCTCACAGATACGCAGTATTTT. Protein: CASRVLTDTQYF.

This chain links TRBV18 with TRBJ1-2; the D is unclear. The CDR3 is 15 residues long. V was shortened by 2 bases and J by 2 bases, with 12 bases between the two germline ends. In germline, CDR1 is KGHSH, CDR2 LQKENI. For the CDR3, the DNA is TGTGCCAGCTCACCAAGGGAGGGCACGAACTATGGCTACACCTTC. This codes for CASSPREGTNYGYTF.

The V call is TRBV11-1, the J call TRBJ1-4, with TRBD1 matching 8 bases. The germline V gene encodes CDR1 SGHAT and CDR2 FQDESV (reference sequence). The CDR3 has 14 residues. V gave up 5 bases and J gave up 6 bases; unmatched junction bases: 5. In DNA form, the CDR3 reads TGTGCCAGCAGCAAGGGACAGGCGGATGAAAAACTGTTTTTT. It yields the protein CASSKGQADEKLFF.

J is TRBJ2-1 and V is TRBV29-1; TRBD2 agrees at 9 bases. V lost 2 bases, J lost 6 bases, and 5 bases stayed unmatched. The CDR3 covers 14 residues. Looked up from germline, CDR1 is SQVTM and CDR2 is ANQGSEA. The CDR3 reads CSVEQGLARNEQFF. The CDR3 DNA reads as TGCAGCGTTGAACAGGGACTAGCTCGCAATGAGCAGTTCTTC.

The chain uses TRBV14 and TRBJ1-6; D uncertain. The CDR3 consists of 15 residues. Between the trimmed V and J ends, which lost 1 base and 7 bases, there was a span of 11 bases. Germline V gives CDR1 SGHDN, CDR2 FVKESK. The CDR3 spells CASSQGSGRNSPLHF. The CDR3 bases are TGTGCCAGCAGCCAAGGGTCCGGGAGGAATTCACCCCTCCACTTT.

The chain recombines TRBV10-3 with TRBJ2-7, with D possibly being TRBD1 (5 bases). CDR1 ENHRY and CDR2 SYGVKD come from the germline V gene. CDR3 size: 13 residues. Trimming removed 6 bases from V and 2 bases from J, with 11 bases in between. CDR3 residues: CAIRTETPYEQYF. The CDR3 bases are TGTGCCATCAGGACAGAAACTCCCTACGAGCAGTACTTC.

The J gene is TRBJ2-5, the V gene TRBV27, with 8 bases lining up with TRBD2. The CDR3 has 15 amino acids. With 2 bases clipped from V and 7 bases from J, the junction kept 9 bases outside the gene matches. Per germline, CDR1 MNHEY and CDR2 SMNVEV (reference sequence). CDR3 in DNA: TGTGCCAGCAGTTTAAAGGGACTCGGGAGGGGGACCCAGTACTTC. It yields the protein CASSLKGLGRGTQYF.

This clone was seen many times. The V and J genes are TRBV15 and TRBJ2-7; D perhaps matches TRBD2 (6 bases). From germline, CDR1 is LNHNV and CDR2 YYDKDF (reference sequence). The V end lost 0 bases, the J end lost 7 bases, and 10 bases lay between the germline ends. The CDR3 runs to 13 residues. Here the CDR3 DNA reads TGTGCCACCAGCAGAGAGTCGGCGGGGGAGCAGTACTTC. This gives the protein CATSRESAGEQYF.

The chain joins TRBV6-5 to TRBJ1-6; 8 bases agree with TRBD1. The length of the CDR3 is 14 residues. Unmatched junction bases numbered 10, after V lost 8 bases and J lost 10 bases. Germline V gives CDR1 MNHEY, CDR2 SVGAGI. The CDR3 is CASGERQGSSPLHF. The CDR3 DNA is TGTGCCAGCGGGGAACGACAGGGGAGCTCACCCCTCCACTTT.

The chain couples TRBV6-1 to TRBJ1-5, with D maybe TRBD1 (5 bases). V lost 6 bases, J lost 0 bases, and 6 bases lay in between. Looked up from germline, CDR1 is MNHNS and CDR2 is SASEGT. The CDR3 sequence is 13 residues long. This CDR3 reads CASRDNSNQPQHF. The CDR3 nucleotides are TGTGCCAGCAGGGACAATAGCAATCAGCCCCAGCATTTT.

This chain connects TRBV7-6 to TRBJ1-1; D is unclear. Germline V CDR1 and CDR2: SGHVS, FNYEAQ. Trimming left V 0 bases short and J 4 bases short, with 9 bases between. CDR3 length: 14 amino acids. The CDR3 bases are TGTGCCAGCAGCTTAGCGCCCCGAACCACTGAAGCTTTCTTT. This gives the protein CASSLAPRTTEAFF.

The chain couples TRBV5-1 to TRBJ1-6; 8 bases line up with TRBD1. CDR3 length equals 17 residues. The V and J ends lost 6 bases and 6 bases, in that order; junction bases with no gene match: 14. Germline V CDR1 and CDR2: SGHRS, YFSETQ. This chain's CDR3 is CASITLSWDRSNSPLHF. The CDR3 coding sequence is TGCGCCAGCATCACCCTTTCCTGGGACAGGAGTAATTCACCCCTCCACTTT.